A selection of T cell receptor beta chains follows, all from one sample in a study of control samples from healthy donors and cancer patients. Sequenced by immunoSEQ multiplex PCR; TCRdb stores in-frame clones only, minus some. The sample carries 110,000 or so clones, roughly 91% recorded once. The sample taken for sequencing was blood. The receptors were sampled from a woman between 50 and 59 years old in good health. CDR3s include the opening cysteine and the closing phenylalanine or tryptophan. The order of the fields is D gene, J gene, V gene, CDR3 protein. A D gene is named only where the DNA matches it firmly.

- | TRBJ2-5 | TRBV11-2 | CASNEGGLGTQYF
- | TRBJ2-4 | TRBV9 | CASSGDAGNIQYF
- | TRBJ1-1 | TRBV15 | CATSRKGTEAFF
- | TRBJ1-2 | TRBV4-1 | CASSLYGGQGYYGYTF
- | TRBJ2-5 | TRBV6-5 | CAAGQETQYF
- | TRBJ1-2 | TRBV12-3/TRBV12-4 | CASGQGRGYTF
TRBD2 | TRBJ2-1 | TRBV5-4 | CASSLVLVWGGRAYNEQFF
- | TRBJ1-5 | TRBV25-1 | CASSESGLFGGPQHF
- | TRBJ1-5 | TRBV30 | CAWSEQSNQPQHF
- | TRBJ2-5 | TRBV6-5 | CASRPRLGRETQYF
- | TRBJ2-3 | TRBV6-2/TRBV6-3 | CASSTDLPSDTQYF
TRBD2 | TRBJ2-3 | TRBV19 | CASSILAVSTDTQYF
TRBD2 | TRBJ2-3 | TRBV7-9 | CASSLSGGTDTQYF
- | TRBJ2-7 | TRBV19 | CASALGGYEQYF
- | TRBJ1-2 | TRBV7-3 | CASSPSGGGLGYTF
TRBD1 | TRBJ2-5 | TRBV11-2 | CASSLGGGDRTWETQYF
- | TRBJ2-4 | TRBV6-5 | CASSYSDQNIQYF
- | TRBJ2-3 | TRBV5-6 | CASSLFRDTQYF
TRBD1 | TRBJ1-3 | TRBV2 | CASSEGYRGPGNTIYF
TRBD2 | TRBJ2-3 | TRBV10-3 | CAISGGTPGLAGPSTDTQYF
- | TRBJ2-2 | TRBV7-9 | CASSPDPANTGELFF
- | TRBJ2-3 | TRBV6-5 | CASSYRVAATDTQYF
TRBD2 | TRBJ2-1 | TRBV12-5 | CASGLGTSGAREQFF
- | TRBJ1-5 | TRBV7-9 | CASSLGSGSQPQHF
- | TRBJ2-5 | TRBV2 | CASSDGLGGGETQYF
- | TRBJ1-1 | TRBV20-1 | CSASFRVVLPEAFF
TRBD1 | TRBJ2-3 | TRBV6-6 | CASSRTGGTDTQYF
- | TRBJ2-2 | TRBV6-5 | CASSYRLTGELFF
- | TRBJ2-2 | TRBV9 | CASSSQNTGELFF
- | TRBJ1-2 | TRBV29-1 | CSVDDSSGGYTF
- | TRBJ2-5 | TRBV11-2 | CASSLARAEETQYF
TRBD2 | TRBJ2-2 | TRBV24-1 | CASGTSGDPSTGELFF
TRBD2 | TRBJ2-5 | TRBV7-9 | CASSPGLAGGPETQYF
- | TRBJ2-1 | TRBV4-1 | CASSPHSIADNEQFF
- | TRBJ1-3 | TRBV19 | CASRSWTGNTIYF
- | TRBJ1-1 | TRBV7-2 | CASSLGGGMNTEAFF
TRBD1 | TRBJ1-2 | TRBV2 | CASSTQGAVLYGYTF
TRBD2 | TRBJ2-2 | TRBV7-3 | CASSRTRNTGELFF
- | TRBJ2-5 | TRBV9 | CASSRGRQGETQYF
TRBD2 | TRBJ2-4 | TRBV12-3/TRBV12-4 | CASNQIGGYIQYF
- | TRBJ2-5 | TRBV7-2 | CASSRSLNTGNQETQYF
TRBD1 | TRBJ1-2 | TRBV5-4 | CASSFDRDGYTF
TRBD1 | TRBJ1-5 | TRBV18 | CASSGTGQFQPQHF